This T cell receptor beta chain originates from a study of CD8+ T cells in alopecia areata. Overall study context: Tofacitinib ran 6 to 18 months, followed by 6 months off drug.

As regards this clone: Its antigen is not known.

The treatment denotes: oral pan-JAK inhibitor, 5-10 mg twice daily. RNA was isolated and reverse transcribed to cDNA, the sequencing template. Method: immunoSEQ multiplex PCR; TCRdb's copy keeps in-frame clones and lacks some. The table records roughly 210,000 clones, roughly two fifths of them present only once. Overall study findings and caveats: Among the top 100, expanded CD8+ clones, as well as scalp clonality, were significantly decreased by tofacitinib.

Between the trimmed V and J ends, which lost 3 bases and 1 base, there was a span of 9 bases. This CDR3 has 13 residues. Germline V gives CDR1 GTSNPN, CDR2 SVGIG (reference sequence). The sequences come from CD4+ T cells sorted from blood, collected around week 37, from a patient treated with tofacitinib. The sequence was obtained from a human donor with alopecia areata. The chain employs TRBV30 and TRBJ1-1; maybe TRBD1 (5 bases). The CDR3 region is CAWRDTGNTEAFF. The DNA of the CDR3 is TGTGCCTGGAGGGATACAGGGAACACTGAAGCTTTCTTT.